The clone carrying this T cell receptor (beta chain) occurred once. What it binds is unknown. The method was immunoSEQ multiplex PCR; TCRdb's version includes in-frame clones alone and lacks a portion of them. Counted here are fewer than 200,000 clones, about 90% occurring once; the ten biggest clones make up under 7%. From germline, CDR1 is KGHSH and CDR2 LQKENI. CDR3 size: 13 residues. V shed 5 bases and J shed 1 base, with 8 bases lying between them. This entry comes from a study of cytomegalovirus exposure and HLA in healthy donors. Whole-study results and caveats: Most sequenced TCRs were rare (though some public TCRs occurred in many donors).

The clonotype was recovered from a woman aged 30 to 39 in good health and CMV-seronegative. The chain couples TRBV18 to TRBJ1-1; D remains ambiguous. Source material: PBMCs. The CDR3 sequence: CASSSGENTEAFF. The CDR3 DNA follows: TGTGCCAGCTCATCCGGCGAGAACACTGAAGCTTTCTTT.